This T cell receptor beta chain derives from a study of cytomegalovirus exposure and HLA in healthy donors. Study observations and caveats: Sequencing likely generated an artifact that appeared as a cluster of highly shared sequence variants. Reports state that TCR beta sequences accurately predicted most subjects' HLA-A and HLA-B alleles. Earlier analysis looked at TCR beta V segments, and most were productive about 87% or about 30% of the time.

Primers for the PCR totalled 60 Vbeta and 13 Jbeta. As originally analysed: A later analysis counted approximately 80 million unique TCR beta chains, 10 million to 12 million shared. TCRdb's copy holds only in-frame clones and misses some; the assay was immunoSEQ multiplex PCR. V and J calls and clone size are as listed in that table; D and trimming were resolved from the DNA. The sample consists of about 210,000 clones, 75% to 80% of them appearing once. The sample holds a few counts of this clone. What it binds is not known. CDR3 length: 15 residues. Trimming at V came to 5 bases and at J to 4 bases, leaving 11 bases not matched to a gene. Germline loops: CDR1 SQVTM, CDR2 ANQGSEA.

The sequence came from a male donor in good health and CMV-seronegative. V and J are TRBV29-1 and TRBJ2-3; TRBD1 matches at 8 bases. Sequencing was performed on PBMCs. CDR3: CSVFGTGESPDTQYF. CDR3 sequence (DNA): TGCAGCGTTTTCGGGACAGGAGAAAGCCCAGATACGCAGTATTTT.